This note documents a single T cell receptor beta chain sequence. This sample was taken from a study of T cell changes during pregnancy in multiple sclerosis. Trimming removed 1 base at V and 3 bases at J, with 7 bases between. Germline assignment: CDR1 SGHRS and CDR2 YFSETQ. This CDR3 is 13 amino acids long. Repertoires were generated with immunoSEQ multiplex PCR, while TCRdb's copy carries only in-frame clones and drops some. This sample has tens of thousands of clones, with about 92% found just once. The input for sequencing was CD4+ T cells from peripheral blood mononuclear cells, taken before pregnancy. The origin of this receptor is a female donor with multiple sclerosis, enrolled in a pregnancy study. The V call is TRBV5-1, the J call TRBJ1-1; D perhaps matches TRBD1 (5 bases). The CDR3 loop is CASSLQGHTEAFF. In DNA, the CDR3 is TGCGCCAGCAGCTTGCAGGGCCACACTGAAGCTTTCTTT.